Listed here are 24 T cell receptor beta chains from one sample, sequenced in a study of post-analysis software for immune sequencing data. Study outcomes and limitations: About five TRBV segments appeared more often in patients than in controls, and TRBV5-6, TRBV5-1 and TRBV20-1 were among these.

Presence of unique molecular identifiers characterized the TCR beta cDNA libraries. Via MiXCR, TCRdb re-called the PCR reads, giving one row per CDR3 protein. Among roughly 800,000 distinct CDR3 sequences, about 50% were seen once, and the ten largest hold about 4.8%. Antigens of these TCRs are unknown. The specimen was blood. The origin of the receptors is a girl under 18 with multiple sclerosis.

The rearrangement joins TRBV12-3 or TRBV12-4 to TRBJ2-6; D gene uncertain. This CDR3 spans 13 amino acids. Deletions cut 10 bases from V and 2 bases from J, with 9 bases between. The chain's CDR3 is CATGEAGANVLTF. In nucleotides, the CDR3 is TGTGCCACAGGAGAGGCTGGGGCCAACGTCCTGACTTTC.

This clonotype was found once. This chain uses TRBV12-3 or TRBV12-4 with TRBJ1-5, with a tentative D call TRBD1 (6 bases). The V end lost 5 bases, the J end lost 5 bases, and 16 bases lay between the germline ends. The CDR3 sequence is 15 residues long. CDR3 protein: CASSPLQGSDQPQHF. CDR3 bases: TGTGCCAGCAGTCCCTTACAGGGCTCGGATCAGCCCCAGCATTTT.

V gene TRBV14 combines with J gene TRBJ2-1, with D hard to call. The CDR3 loop spans 12 amino acids. The ends were cut back, 5 bases at V and 7 bases at J, with 9 bases in the middle. The germline V gene has CDR1 SGHDN and CDR2 FVKESK. CDR3 region: CASSKISNEQFF. CDR3 nucleotides: TGTGCCAGCAGCAAAATCTCTAATGAGCAGTTCTTC.

The V and J genes are TRBV25-1 and TRBJ1-5; D gene uncertain. Between the trimmed V and J ends, which lost 2 bases and 3 bases, there was a span of 11 bases. CDR3 length: 15 residues. Germline-derived CDR1 and CDR2 are MGHDK and SYGVNS. The DNA for the CDR3 is TGTGCCAGCAGTGAAAATGCAGGAGTCAATCAGCCCCAGCATTTT. Translation gives CASSENAGVNQPQHF.

The V and J genes are TRBV29-1 and TRBJ1-5; unclear D gene. This CDR3 contains 13 residues. The V and J ends lost 4 bases and 0 bases respectively, with 7 bases between them. The germline gives CDR1 SQVTM, CDR2 ANQGSEA. The CDR3 reads CSVGGYSNQPQHF. CDR3 coding DNA: TGCAGCGTTGGCGGTTATAGCAATCAGCCCCAGCATTTT.

The genes are TRBV7-8 and TRBJ2-5; 8 bases are shared with TRBD1. The J call may be incorrect, as the DNA end agrees better with TRBJ2-7. CDR1 and CDR2 (germline): SGHVS, FQNEAQ. The CDR3 is made up of 15 amino acids. The CDR3 region has the DNA TGTGCCAGCAGCTTAGCTTGGACAGGGAACTACGAGCAGTACTTC. Amino acid sequence: CASSLAWTGNYEQYF.

CDR3 sequence: CASSLRTGWGEQFF. In nucleotides, the CDR3 is TGTGCCAGCAGTCTTAGGACTGGATGGGGTGAGCAGTTCTTC. The rearrangement joins TRBV6-1 to TRBJ2-1; tentatively, D is TRBD2 (5 bases). Germline CDR1 reads MNHNS; CDR2 reads SASEGT. This CDR3 comprises 14 residues. Trimming shortened V by 5 bases and J by 9 bases, and 17 bases separated the two germline ends.

The chain uses TRBV4-1 and TRBJ2-3; either TRBD1 or TRBD2 may supply D (6 bases each). The germline V gene encodes CDR1 MGHRA and CDR2 YSYEKL. The CDR3 contains 16 residues. Trimming pared 6 bases from V and 0 bases from J, leaving 16 bases between. The CDR3 here is CASRGGTGYSTDTQYF. In DNA form, the CDR3 reads TGCGCCAGCAGGGGGGGCACAGGGTATAGCACAGATACGCAGTATTTT.

J is TRBJ1-2 and V is TRBV20-1; D not certain. This CDR3 is built from 14 residues. Trimming left V 4 bases short and J 7 bases short, with 19 bases between. CDR1 is DFQATT and CDR2 is SNEGSKA in the germline V gene (reference sequence). CDR3 loop: CSATPWDSVSGYTF. CDR3 coding DNA: TGCAGTGCTACTCCTTGGGATTCTGTCTCTGGCTACACCTTC.

This clonotype was recorded a few times. The rearrangement links TRBV7-3 to TRBJ2-1, with no clear D. With 2 bases removed from V and 2 bases from J, the gap between germline ends came to 7 bases. Germline V gives CDR1 SGHTA, CDR2 FQGTGA. The CDR3 is 14 amino acids. CDR3 sequence: CASSLGQAYNEQFF. The CDR3 DNA is TGTGCCAGCAGCTTAGGGCAGGCCTACAATGAGCAGTTCTTC.

This clonotype was found a few times. The genes are TRBV4-1 and TRBJ1-1; D ambiguous. Trimming removed 2 bases from V and 4 bases from J, with 17 bases in between. The CDR3 has 16 amino acids. Germline V CDR1 and CDR2: MGHRA, YSYEKL. The CDR3 sequence is CASSQQENGAGTEAFF. CDR3 nucleotides: TGCGCCAGCAGCCAACAGGAAAACGGCGCCGGCACTGAAGCTTTCTTT.

The chain combines TRBV7-3 with TRBJ2-3, with D uncertain. Trimming cost V 5 bases and J 1 base, with 16 bases left between them. This CDR3 spans 16 amino acids. Germline CDR1 is SGHTA and CDR2 is FQGTGA. The CDR3 DNA follows: TGTGCCAGCAGCCCCTCCCGTTCCTTCGGCACAGATACGCAGTATTTT. This translates into CASSPSRSFGTDTQYF. The variable domain in full, with the rest retrieved from reference TRBV7-3 and TRBJ2-3, is GAGVSQTPSNKVTEKGKYVELRCDPISGHTALYWYRQSLGQGPEFLIYFQGTGAADDSGLPNDRFFAVRPEGSVSTLKIQRTERGDSAVYLCASSPSRSFGTDTQYFGPGTRLTVL.

The chain has TRBV4-1 and TRBJ2-3; 9 nucleotides agree with TRBD2. CDR3 length: 16 residues. Germline V gene data show CDR1 as MGHRA and CDR2 as YSYEKL. The V gene end was trimmed by 7 bases and the J gene end by 4 bases; junction bases not matched to a gene: 12. In DNA, the CDR3 is TGCGCCAGCACAACTAGCGGGCAATCACGAGCAGATACGCAGTATTTT. It codes for CASTTSGQSRADTQYF.

To note about this clonotype: This may stem from a read error, because a much larger clone lies one nucleotide away. J is TRBJ2-1 and V is TRBV20-1; D unresolved. The end of the DNA is better explained by TRBJ2-7, so the J call may be wrong. This CDR3 has 12 amino acids. Germline V gene lookup returns CDR1 DFQATT and CDR2 SNEGSKA (reference sequence). CDR3 nucleotides: TGCAGTGCTAGAGTCAGGAAATACGAGCAGTACTTC. Its translation: CSARVRKYEQYF.

The V gene is TRBV29-1, the J gene TRBJ1-5, with D perhaps TRBD1 (5 bases). The CDR3 sequence is 13 residues long. The germline gives CDR1 SQVTM, CDR2 ANQGSEA. The V end lost 3 bases, the J end lost 6 bases, and 12 bases lay between the germline ends. The CDR3 nucleotides are TGCAGCGTTGAGGGGCAGGAGGGTCAGCCCCAGCATTTT. This encodes CSVEGQEGQPQHF.

The chain uses TRBV4-2 and TRBJ2-5; TRBD1 agrees at 9 bases. This CDR3 contains 17 residues. CDR1 and CDR2 from the germline V gene are LGHNA and YNFKEQ. J lost 3 bases, V lost 4 bases, and 12 bases had no gene match. CDR3 residues: CASSRGGQGRREETQYF. CDR3 sequence (DNA): TGTGCCAGCAGCCGGGGGGGACAGGGTAGAAGGGAAGAGACCCAGTACTTC.

The chain joins TRBV27 to TRBJ2-6; 10 bases match TRBD1. The trim removed 2 bases at V and 0 bases at J, leaving 7 bases unmatched. Germline loops: CDR1 MNHEY, CDR2 SMNVEV (reference sequence). The CDR3 is 19 amino acids. The CDR3 coding sequence is TGTGCCAGCAGTTTAGGGACAGGGGTCCTCTTCTCTGGGGCCAACGTCCTGACTTTC. Encoded protein: CASSLGTGVLFSGANVLTF.

This clonotype was found a few times. This rearrangement joins TRBV5-5 to TRBJ2-7, with 9 bases lining up with TRBD1. The germline CDR1 and CDR2 sequences are SGHKS and YYEKEE (reference sequence). The CDR3 spans 16 residues. V shed 2 bases and J 1 base; nucleotides not matched to a gene: 7. The CDR3 DNA is TGTGCCAGCAGCTTAAAAATCGGGACAGGGTCCTACGAGCAGTACTTC. It encodes CASSLKIGTGSYEQYF.

The chain uses TRBV4-1 and TRBJ2-6; tentative D call: TRBD2 (5 bases). Germline values: CDR1 MGHRA, CDR2 YSYEKL. The CDR3 extends over 13 amino acids. V was cut by 1 base and J by 9 bases, with 7 bases left in between. The CDR3 region has the DNA TGCGCCAGCAGCCAAGCGGGGAGCAACGTCCTGACTTTC. Its translation is CASSQAGSNVLTF.

Of note for this clonotype: A much more abundant neighbour one base away suggests this may be a read error. V and J are TRBV20-1 and TRBJ2-7; TRBD1 is a possible D gene (5 bases). V was clipped by 3 bases and J by 5 bases, with 8 bases between them. Germline V gives CDR1 DFQATT, CDR2 SNEGSKA (reference sequence). The CDR3 extends over 11 amino acids. CDR3 nucleotide sequence: TGCAGTGCTAGTGACAGCCACGAGCAGTACTTC. It codes for CSASDSHEQYF.

V is TRBV5-1 and J is TRBJ2-5; 9 bases are a match to TRBD1. Germline V CDR1 and CDR2: SGHRS, YFSETQ. V lost 2 bases and J lost 2; bases outside the gene matches: 7. This CDR3 comprises 16 residues. CDR3 sequence (DNA): TGCGCCAGCAGCTTCCCCGGACAGGGGCTACAAGAGACCCAGTACTTC. Its translation is CASSFPGQGLQETQYF. Full variable domain (missing parts from reference TRBV5-1 and TRBJ2-5): KAGVTQTPRYLIKTRGQQVTLSCSPISGHRSVSWYQQTPGQGLQFLFEYFSETQRNKGNFPGRFSGRQFSNSRSEMNVSTLELGDSALYLCASSFPGQGLQETQYFGPGTRLLVL.

The gene calls are TRBV28 and TRBJ2-4; 9 bases map to TRBD1. TRBJ2-7 explains the end of the DNA better; the J call may be wrong. Germline V CDR1 and CDR2: MDHEN, SYDVKM. The CDR3 is 15 amino acids. The CDR3 region has the DNA TGTGCCAGCAGTTCCCGGGGGACAGGGCCCCGCGAGCAGTACTTC. It translates to CASSSRGTGPREQYF.

This clonotype has only a few counts. The CDR3 sequence is CASKPQRGDSEAFF. In DNA form, the CDR3 reads TGTGCCAGCAAACCACAGCGAGGGGACAGTGAAGCTTTCTTT. The chain carries TRBV12-3 or TRBV12-4 and TRBJ1-1; 7 bases line up with TRBD1. The CDR3 contains 14 residues. J lost 7 bases, V lost 7 bases, and 12 bases had no gene match.

The J gene is TRBJ2-1, the V gene TRBV12-3 or TRBV12-4; 7 bases are a match to TRBD1. J gave up 4 bases and V 10 bases, and 10 bases lay outside the gene matches. The CDR3 length is 14 residues. This CDR3 is CATSVGQKYNEQFF. For the CDR3, the DNA is TGTGCCACCTCCGTGGGACAGAAATACAATGAGCAGTTCTTC.